The next 16 T cell receptor beta chains were all read from a single sample in a study of blood T cell repertoires in COVID-19 (TCRdb year 2020). To prepare the library, the immunoSEQ multiplex PCR assay was applied. TCRdb re-hosts the immuneACCESS table, in-frame sequences only. Its copies lack some clones; in the studies checked, an unresolved V gene accounts for under half of them, and the cause for the rest is not known. For this sample there are 200,000 to 250,000 clones; 70% to 85% appear just once. Clones ranked in the top ten supply approximately 1.9% of the sample. The sample was peripheral blood. These receptors were taken from a woman aged 80 or over with acute or convalescent COVID-19.

V and J are TRBV5-1 and TRBJ2-3; TRBD2 aligns across 7 bases. Germline lookup yields CDR1 SGHRS and CDR2 YFSETQ. V was pared by 6 bases and J by 3 bases, with 4 bases of the junction left unmatched. CDR3 length: 13 residues. The CDR3 DNA reads TGCGCCAGCACTCTGGGGGGGACAGATACGCAGTATTTT. Its protein is CASTLGGTDTQYF. The entire variable domain, with the rest obtained from reference TRBV5-1 and TRBJ2-3, is as follows: KAGVTQTPRYLIKTRGQQVTLSCSPISGHRSVSWYQQTPGQGLQFLFEYFSETQRNKGNFPGRFSGRQFSNSRSEMNVSTLELGDSALYLCASTLGGTDTQYFGPGTRLTVL.

The chain links TRBV2 to TRBJ2-2, with D unclear. The CDR3 consists of 12 residues. Germline V CDR1 and CDR2: SNHLY, FYNNEI. V lost 7 bases, J lost 4 bases, and 7 bases lay in between. CDR3 sequence: CASTPGTGELFF. The CDR3 DNA follows: TGTGCCAGCACCCCAGGCACCGGGGAGCTGTTTTTT.

J is TRBJ2-3 and V is TRBV18; 13 bases are a match to TRBD2. This CDR3 region has 16 residues. With V trimmed by 6 bases and J by 3 bases, 6 bases remained unmatched. CDR1 and CDR2 (germline): KGHSH, LQKENI. The CDR3 is CASSLGLAGETDTQYF. CDR3 DNA: TGTGCCAGCTCGCTCGGACTAGCGGGAGAGACAGATACGCAGTATTTT.

The chain has TRBV4-3 and TRBJ1-2, with D possibly being TRBD1 (6 bases). The V gene's germline CDR1 is LGHNA and CDR2 YSLEER. V was clipped by 1 base and J by 4 bases, with 13 bases between them. This CDR3 contains 15 residues. CDR3 bases: TGCGCCAGCAGCCAAGGGGGAGGGGGAACCTATGGCTACACCTTC. The encoded protein is CASSQGGGGTYGYTF.

The rearrangement joins TRBV7-9 to TRBJ1-2, with 9 nucleotides matching TRBD1. J was trimmed by 4 bases and V by 5 bases; bases with no gene match: 8. The germline gives CDR1 SEHNR, CDR2 FQNEAQ (reference sequence). The CDR3 is made up of 15 amino acids. The CDR3 nucleotides read TGTGCCAGCAGCGCGAGACAGGGGGAAATCTATGGCTACACCTTC. Protein product: CASSARQGEIYGYTF.

This clone was detected a few times. The sample contains more than one DNA sequence encoding this CDR3. V gene TRBV29-1 combines with J gene TRBJ2-5, with D possibly TRBD1 on 6 matching bases. Looked up from germline, CDR1 is SQVTM and CDR2 is ANQGSEA. There are 11 residues in the CDR3. Deletions cut 7 bases from V and 2 bases from J, with 8 bases between. The DNA of the CDR3 is TGCAGCGCTGGACAGCAAGAGACCCAGTACTTC. Protein product: CSAGQQETQYF.

The chain combines TRBV5-1 with TRBJ2-1; D perhaps matches TRBD1 (5 bases). There are 13 residues in the CDR3. With 3 bases removed from V and 4 bases from J, the gap between germline ends came to 8 bases. Germline V gene data show CDR1 as SGHRS and CDR2 as YFSETQ. CDR3 residues: CASSSGKYNEQFF. The DNA for the CDR3 is TGCGCCAGCAGCTCAGGGAAGTACAATGAGCAGTTCTTC.

This chain connects TRBV7-2 to TRBJ2-2, with TRBD2 matching 11 bases. The CDR3 is 19 amino acids. The germline V gene has CDR1 SGHTA and CDR2 FQGNSA. J gave up 0 bases and V 4 bases, and 10 bases lay outside the gene matches. As DNA, the CDR3 is TGTGCCAGCAGCTCGCAACTAGCGGGGGTGTACTCGAACACCGGGGAGCTGTTTTTT. It specifies CASSSQLAGVYSNTGELFF.

V gene TRBV29-1 combines with J gene TRBJ2-7, with 9 bases matching TRBD1. V shed 4 bases, J shed 4 bases, and the junction held 5 bases outside the gene matches. From germline, CDR1 is SQVTM and CDR2 ANQGSEA. This CDR3 has 13 residues. This CDR3 is CSVGGTGPYEQYF. For the CDR3, the DNA is TGCAGCGTTGGAGGGACAGGGCCTTACGAGCAGTACTTC.

This clone came up once. The rearrangement uses TRBV5-1 and TRBJ1-2, with 7 bases fitting TRBD1. The length of the CDR3 is 15 residues. Germline-derived CDR1 and CDR2 are SGHRS and YFSETQ. V lost 4 bases, J lost 2 bases, and 8 bases stayed unmatched. This CDR3 reads CASSPQGGGNYGYTF. CDR3 coding DNA: TGCGCCAGCAGCCCCCAGGGGGGAGGAAACTATGGCTACACCTTC.

The CDR3 loop is CASREIQGFTEAFF. CDR3 nucleotides: TGTGCCAGCAGGGAAATACAGGGGTTCACTGAAGCTTTCTTT. This rearrangement joins TRBV6-6 to TRBJ1-1, with 7 positions matching TRBD1. Germline V gene sequence: CDR1 MNHNY, CDR2 SVGAGI (reference sequence). Losses at the gene ends were 6 bases for V and 4 bases for J; bases not matched to a gene: 8. The CDR3 consists of 14 residues.

This chain joins TRBV19 and TRBJ1-1; 7 nucleotides match TRBD1. V lost 7 bases, J lost 1 base, and 3 bases stayed unmatched. The CDR3 is made up of 13 amino acids. CDR1 is LNHDA and CDR2 is SQIVND in the germline V gene (reference sequence). The chain's CDR3 is CASKTGENTEAFF. Here the CDR3 DNA reads TGTGCCAGTAAAACAGGGGAGAACACTGAAGCTTTCTTT.

The chain employs TRBV27 and TRBJ1-6; 9 bases line up with TRBD1. Trimming removed 4 bases from V and 7 bases from J; junction bases left unmatched: 5. The CDR3 is 15 residues long. Germline V gene lookup returns CDR1 MNHEY and CDR2 SMNVEV (reference sequence). CDR3 in DNA: TGTGCCAGCAGTTCCCGGACAGGGGACAATTCACCCCTCCACTTT. Protein product: CASSSRTGDNSPLHF.

The table lists this clone with a count of one. The chain carries TRBV28 and TRBJ2-1; the match to TRBD2 covers 11 bases. CDR3 size: 16 residues. Trimming cost V 6 bases and J 7 bases; bases outside gene matches: 11. Germline values: CDR1 MDHEN, CDR2 SYDVKM. CDR3 sequence reads: CASRLNSGGARNEQFF. In DNA form, the CDR3 reads TGTGCCAGCAGGCTCAATAGCGGGGGGGCCAGAAATGAGCAGTTCTTC.

The chain uses TRBV7-9 and TRBJ2-2, with TRBD2 matching 13 bases. Germline V CDR1 and CDR2: SEHNR, FQNEAQ (reference sequence). V was clipped by 6 bases and J by 4 bases; unmatched bases: 5. The CDR3 is 16 amino acids. The CDR3 coding sequence is TGTGCCAGCAGTACTAGGACTAGCGGGGGCACCGGGGAGCTGTTTTTT. Protein sequence: CASSTRTSGGTGELFF. The full variable domain, completed using reference TRBV7-9 and TRBJ2-2, is DTGVSQNPRHKITKRGQNVTFRCDPISEHNRLYWYRQTLGQGPEFLTYFQNEAQLEKSRLLSDRFSAERPKGSFSTLEIQRTEQGDSAMYLCASSTRTSGGTGELFFGEGSRLTVL.

CDR3 sequence reads: CASSFAERASPLHF. CDR3 DNA: TGTGCCAGCAGCTTTGCAGAACGTGCATCACCCCTCCACTTT. The gene calls are TRBV7-6 and TRBJ1-6; D not resolved. Trimming shortened V by 3 bases and J by 10 bases, and 13 bases separated the two germline ends. The CDR3 loop spans 14 amino acids. Germline CDR1 is SGHVS and CDR2 is FNYEAQ.